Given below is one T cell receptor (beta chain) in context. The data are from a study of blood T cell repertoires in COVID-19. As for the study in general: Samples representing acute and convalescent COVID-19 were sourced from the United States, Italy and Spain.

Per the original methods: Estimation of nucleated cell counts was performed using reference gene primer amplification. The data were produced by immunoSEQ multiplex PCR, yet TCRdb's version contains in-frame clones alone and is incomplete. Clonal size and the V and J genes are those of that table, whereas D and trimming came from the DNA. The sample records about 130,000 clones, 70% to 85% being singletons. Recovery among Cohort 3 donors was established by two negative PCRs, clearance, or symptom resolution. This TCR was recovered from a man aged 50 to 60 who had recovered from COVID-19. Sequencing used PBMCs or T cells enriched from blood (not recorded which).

In DNA form, the CDR3 reads TGTGCCAGCAGCCAGGGGACTAGTACAGGCAATGAGCAGTTCTTC. Residues: CASSQGTSTGNEQFF. The rearrangement uses TRBV3-1 (or the pseudogene TRBV3-2) and TRBJ2-1; TRBD2 aligns across 8 bases. CDR3 length: 15 residues. V lost 3 bases to trimming and J lost 6 bases; unmatched junction nucleotides: 7. From germline, CDR1 is LGHDT and CDR2 YNNKEL (reference sequence).